This entry lists 5 T cell receptor beta chains sequenced from one sample in a study of cytomegalovirus exposure and HLA in healthy donors. The protocol was immunoSEQ multiplex PCR, while the TCRdb copy is restricted to in-frame clones and leaves out a portion. Among about 280,000 clones listed, roughly 90% were seen once. Sequencing was performed on PBMCs. These receptors originate from a woman under 30 in good health and CMV-seronegative.

The chain joins TRBV28 to TRBJ1-1, with unresolved D. V lost 7 bases, J lost 0 bases, and 9 bases lay in between. This CDR3 has 13 amino acids. Germline V gene lookup returns CDR1 MDHEN and CDR2 SYDVKM. The CDR3 region has the DNA TGTGCCAGCACAGGACTTTTGAACACTGAAGCTTTCTTT. Translation gives CASTGLLNTEAFF.

The gene calls are TRBV10-3 and TRBJ2-2; 9 nucleotides match TRBD2. This CDR3 is 16 amino acids long. J was trimmed by 7 bases and V by 2 bases; bases with no gene match: 8. CDR1 is ENHRY, CDR2 SYGVKD, per germline. Written as DNA, the CDR3 is TGTGCCATCAGTGAGGCGGGAGGGCCCTCGGGCGGGGAGCTGTTTTTT. Translation gives CAISEAGGPSGGELFF.

The chain is built from TRBV4-3 and TRBJ2-5; 11 nucleotides line up with TRBD2. Trimming removed 0 bases from V and 4 bases from J; junction bases left unmatched: 10. Germline V CDR1 and CDR2: LGHNA, YSLEER. The CDR3 extends over 18 amino acids. CDR3 sequence: CASSQDPPSGRMVETQYF. CDR3 DNA: TGCGCCAGCAGCCAAGATCCCCCTAGCGGGAGGATGGTAGAGACCCAGTACTTC.

This clone was seen just once. CDR3 sequence: CASSIGQGLEQYF. CDR3 coding DNA: TGTGCCAGCAGCATCGGACAGGGTTTGGAGCAGTACTTC. This sequence joins TRBV7-6 and TRBJ2-7, with 8 positions matching TRBD1. Germline V CDR1 and CDR2: SGHVS, FNYEAQ. This CDR3 has 13 amino acids. The V segment lost 5 bases and the J segment 7 bases; nucleotides outside the gene matches: 7.

This clone was counted once. The chain is built from TRBV18 and TRBJ1-6; TRBD1 agrees at 8 bases. V shed 1 base, J shed 7 bases, and the junction held 15 bases outside the gene matches. The CDR3 sequence is 19 residues long. The germline gives CDR1 KGHSH, CDR2 LQKENI. Here the CDR3 reads CASSPREIVGQGDNSPLHF. The CDR3 coding sequence is TGTGCCAGCTCACCACGAGAGATTGTTGGACAGGGAGACAATTCACCCCTCCACTTT.